The rows below give T cell receptor beta chains drawn from one sample of a study of blood T cell repertoires in COVID-19. Here immunoSEQ multiplex PCR was the method, and the copy in TCRdb shows in-frame clones only, minus some. The data contain under 55,000 clones, 70% to 80% of them seen just once; the ten biggest clones take up around 17%. Sequenced sample: peripheral blood. The receptors here all came from a man between 70 and 80 years old with acute or convalescent COVID-19. Each CDR3 is given with its conserved first and last residue. A D gene is named only where the DNA matches it firmly. Only some rows state a clone size, as once, few, many or a class for expanded clones.

d_gene	len	abundance	v_gene	j_gene	CDR3nt	CDR3aa
TRBD1	11	NA	TRBV11-2	TRBJ2-7	TGTGCCAGCAGCTACGGACAGGCGGAGTACTTC	CASSYGQAEYF
TRBD2	16	few	TRBV4-2	TRBJ2-7	TGTGCCAGCAGCCAATTCTCTAGCGGGGGGATTTTCGAGCAGTACTTC	CASSQFSSGGIFEQYF
TRBD1	14	few	TRBV19	TRBJ2-7	TGTGCCAGTAGTATACCAGGGGGCAATAACGAGCAGTACTTC	CASSIPGGNNEQYF
NA	13	NA	TRBV10-1	TRBJ1-5	TGCGCCAGCAGTGAACATAGCAATCAGCCCCAGCATTTT	CASSEHSNQPQHF
TRBD1	16	NA	TRBV4-3	TRBJ2-3	TGCGCCAGCAGCCTATACGGGACAGGTGTCGGAGATACGCAGTATTTT	CASSLYGTGVGDTQYF
TRBD1	13	NA	TRBV6-5	TRBJ1-2	TGCGCCAGCAGGGTCGGGACAGGGGCGCGCTACACCTTC	CASRVGTGARYTF
TRBD1	15	NA	TRBV4-1	TRBJ1-1	TGCGCCAGCAGCCAAGGGACAGGGGTTTTCACTGAAGCTTTCTTT	CASSQGTGVFTEAFF
NA	13	NA	TRBV28	TRBJ1-2	TGTGCCAGCAGTTCCCCGACTGGCTATGGCTACACCTTC	CASSSPTGYGYTF
TRBD1	16	NA	TRBV7-9	TRBJ1-5	TGTGCCAGCAGCCCAACAGGGGGCGAGTGGAATCAGCCCCAGCATTTT	CASSPTGGEWNQPQHF
TRBD1	16	once	TRBV14	TRBJ1-2	TGTGCCAGCAGTCGACAGGGACTCGAGACTAACTATGGCTACACCTTC	CASSRQGLETNYGYTF
NA	12	NA	TRBV6-5	TRBJ1-2	TGTGCCAGCAGCAGCGATTCCTATGGCTACACCTTC	CASSSDSYGYTF
NA	13	NA	TRBV7-9	TRBJ1-1	TGTGCCAGCAGCTTTCAGGGGATCCCTGAAGCTTTCTTT	CASSFQGIPEAFF
NA	15	NA	TRBV19	TRBJ1-2	TGTGCCAGTAGAGGCCCAGGGTCAACTAACTATGGCTACACCTTC	CASRGPGSTNYGYTF
TRBD1	17	NA	TRBV30	TRBJ1-2	TGTGCCTGGAGTGCTCCGGGACAGGGGCCATCTAACTATGGCTACACCTTC	CAWSAPGQGPSNYGYTF
NA	16	few	TRBV7-8	TRBJ2-6	TGTGCCAGCAGCTTAGACAGGCGGTCCGGGGCCAACGTCCTGACTTTC	CASSLDRRSGANVLTF
NA	16	few	TRBV6-1	TRBJ1-6	TGTGCCAGCAGTGGCCCCCCCCAGGGTTGGAATTCACCCCTCCACTTT	CASSGPPQGWNSPLHF
TRBD1	15	NA	TRBV27	TRBJ2-2	TGTGCCAGCAGTTTTGGGACAGGGCCAACCGGGGAGCTGTTTTTT	CASSFGTGPTGELFF
NA	13	NA	TRBV28	TRBJ1-2	TGTGCCAGCAGCTCGGACACACTCCATGGCTACACCTTC	CASSSDTLHGYTF
TRBD1	14	NA	TRBV27	TRBJ1-1	TGTGCCAGCAGCGCGAGACAGGGGATTACTGAAGCTTTCTTT	CASSARQGITEAFF
TRBD1	13	NA	TRBV27	TRBJ1-2	TGTGCCAGCAGTGTTGGGACAGGGGACGGCTACACCTTC	CASSVGTGDGYTF
NA	15	NA	TRBV4-3	TRBJ2-4	TGCGCCAGCAGCCAAGATGCGGTAGCCAAAAACATTCAGTACTTC	CASSQDAVAKNIQYF
NA	14	NA	TRBV11-2	TRBJ1-1	TGTGCCAGCAGCTTTGGACAGAGGAACACTGAAGCTTTCTTT	CASSFGQRNTEAFF
NA	13	NA	TRBV29-1	TRBJ1-3	TGCAGCGCCCGGGACACCTCTGGAAACACCATATATTTT	CSARDTSGNTIYF
TRBD1	16	NA	TRBV7-2	TRBJ2-1	TGTGCCAGCAGCTCGAACGGACAGGGTTCCTACAATGAGCAGTTCTTC	CASSSNGQGSYNEQFF
NA	14	NA	TRBV28	TRBJ2-7	TGTGCCAGCCGCGGAGTGGGGAGAAACTACGAGCAGTACTTC	CASRGVGRNYEQYF
TRBD1	14	NA	TRBV6-5	TRBJ2-1	TGTGCCAGCAGCGGACAGGGGGCATACAATGAGCAGTTCTTC	CASSGQGAYNEQFF
NA	17	NA	TRBV3-1/TRBV3-2	TRBJ1-2	TGTGCCAGCAGCCAATTGTCCCCTACAGGGATTAACTATGGCTACACCTTC	CASSQLSPTGINYGYTF
NA	14	NA	TRBV19	TRBJ1-1	TGTGCCAGTAGTCTCGGGAGGCCGGACACTGAAGCTTTCTTT	CASSLGRPDTEAFF
TRBD1	15	NA	TRBV28	TRBJ1-3	TGTGCCAGCAGTTTATACGACAGGGGTGGAAACACCATATATTTT	CASSLYDRGGNTIYF
TRBD1	15	NA	TRBV5-5	TRBJ2-2	TGTGCCAGCAGCTGGGGGACAGGGGATACCGGGGAGCTGTTTTTT	CASSWGTGDTGELFF
TRBD1	14	NA	TRBV7-9	TRBJ1-1	TGTGCCAGCAGCTTAGAAGGGGGCGGGACTGAAGCTTTCTTT	CASSLEGGGTEAFF
TRBD2	16	NA	TRBV5-1	TRBJ2-7	TGCGCCAGCAGCTTGGCAGCGGGGGGCCTGACCTACGAGCAGTACTTC	CASSLAAGGLTYEQYF
NA	14	NA	TRBV4-1	TRBJ2-7	TGCGCCAGCAGCCACCCGGACAGACCTTACGAGCAGTACTTC	CASSHPDRPYEQYF
NA	16	NA	TRBV28	TRBJ1-1	TGTGCCAGCAGCAAAGGAGGACTCGGATTGGGAACTGAAGCTTTCTTT	CASSKGGLGLGTEAFF
NA	11	NA	TRBV11-2	TRBJ2-7	TGTGCCAGCAGCCCCTCGGACGAGCAGTACTTC	CASSPSDEQYF
NA	16	NA	TRBV5-4	TRBJ1-1	TGTGCCAGCAGCTTCGGGGGAGGTGGGTTCGCCACTGAAGCTTTCTTT	CASSFGGGGFATEAFF
TRBD1	16	NA	TRBV27	TRBJ2-7	TGTGCCAGCAGTTTATTCCCAACAGGGGGCGTGAACGAGCAGTACTTC	CASSLFPTGGVNEQYF
TRBD1	13	NA	TRBV18	TRBJ1-1	TGTGCCAGCTCTCCCACAGGGGACCTTGAAGCTTTCTTT	CASSPTGDLEAFF
NA	11	NA	TRBV5-1	TRBJ2-5	TGCGCCAGCAGCCTCCAAGAGACCCAGTACTTC	CASSLQETQYF
TRBD2	14	NA	TRBV6-2/TRBV6-3	TRBJ2-3	TGTGCCAGCAGTCGGGGGGGCCCGACAGATACGCAGTATTTT	CASSRGGPTDTQYF